This T cell receptor (beta chain) was found in a study of T cells in Graves' hyperthyroidism and ophthalmopathy. RNA transcripts provided the source from which TCR beta CDR3 regions were amplified. Researchers ran a first-round RT-PCR on the TCR CDR3 using the HTBI primer set. Each CDR3 protein gets one entry after TCRdb re-called the multiplex PCR reads with MiXCR. The profile shows 340,000 or so distinct CDR3 sequences, about 15% of them singletons. This clonotype was seen more than once but under ten times. What it binds is unknown. Overall study results and limits: Researchers report that a 13 V-J model separated ophthalmopathy from stable hyperthyroidism. Ophthalmopathy onset followed model prediction by a median roughly 6.5 months.

The study left out patients who had uncontrolled infection, other autoimmune disease, pregnancy or lactation. The germline gives CDR1 KGHDR, CDR2 SFDVKD. The V gene end was trimmed by 3 bases and the J gene end by 0 bases; junction bases not matched to a gene: 10. The CDR3 contains 18 residues. The sequenced sample consisted of blood. V is TRBV24-1 and J is TRBJ2-1; TRBD2 matches 7 bases. The sequence was collected from a man younger than 40 with Graves' hyperthyroidism. The CDR3 coding sequence is TGTGCCACCAGTGATGGAGGCCGGCTAGCGGACTCCTACAATGAGCAGTTCTTC. Translation: CATSDGGRLADSYNEQFF.